The 29 T cell receptor beta chains presented below share a single source sample, sequenced in a study of CXCR3-negative and CXCR3-positive naive CD8 T cells. 5' RACE with UMI labels generated the TRB cDNA libraries. TCRdb reanalyzed the 5' RACE reads, giving one entry per CDR3 protein sequence and no DNA. The sample shows under 70,000 distinct CDR3 sequences, and around 5% sits with its ten largest clones. Study observations and caveats: When CXCR3-positive naive cells were set against CXCR3-negative naive cells, the former had more hydrophobic TRB CDR3s.

No cognate antigen is known for these TCRs. The sequenced sample consisted of naive CXCR3+ CD8+ T cells from blood. Indicated subset: CD45RO-CCR7+CD27+CD95- naive CD8+ T cells expressing CXCR3 (TNR3+). The receptors were gathered from a human donor in good health. Some clones in this sample may be carry-over from other donors' samples.

The chain uses TRBV29-1 and TRBJ1-2; TCRdb picks TRBD1, but there is no DNA to check that call. Germline V gives CDR1 SQVTM, CDR2 ANQGSEA. This CDR3 region has 12 residues. The CDR3 here is CSTSGQLYGYTF. The full variable domain, rest sourced from reference TRBV29-1 and TRBJ1-2, is SAVISQKPSRDICQRGTSLTIQCQVDSQVTMMFWYRQQPGQSLTLIATANQGSEATYESGFVIDKFPISRPNLTFSTLTVSNMSPEDSSIYLCSTSGQLYGYTFGSGTRLTVV.

The chain joins TRBV11-2 to TRBJ1-1. CDR3 length: 15 residues. From germline, CDR1 is SGHAT and CDR2 FQNNGV. The CDR3 spells CASSSYALTNTEAFF.

The rearrangement uses TRBV3-1 and TRBJ1-2; TCRdb proposes TRBD1, but this gene call is untestable without DNA. CDR3 length equals 15 residues. From germline, CDR1 is LGHDT and CDR2 YNNKEL (reference sequence). CDR3 residues: CASSQEFNGQAGYTF.

The rearrangement links TRBV29-1 to TRBJ1-2. This CDR3 spans 13 amino acids. Germline-derived CDR1 and CDR2 are SQVTM and ANQGSEA. The CDR3 reads CSVVATDNYGYTF. The whole variable domain, remainder taken from reference TRBV29-1 and TRBJ1-2, is SAVISQKPSRDICQRGTSLTIQCQVDSQVTMMFWYRQQPGQSLTLIATANQGSEATYESGFVIDKFPISRPNLTFSTLTVSNMSPEDSSIYLCSVVATDNYGYTFGSGTRLTVV.

This rearrangement joins TRBV27 to TRBJ2-7; TCRdb lists TRBD1, though no DNA is available to test this call. From germline, CDR1 is MNHEY and CDR2 SMNVEV (reference sequence). This CDR3 is built from 16 residues. The CDR3 is CASSLSGGPVSYEQYF.

The rearrangement joins TRBV7-2 to TRBJ2-7. Per germline, CDR1 SGHTA and CDR2 FQGNSA. The CDR3 consists of 15 residues. CDR3 in amino acids: CASSLWGPDSYEQYF.

The V gene is TRBV5-6, the J gene TRBJ2-2; absent DNA, TCRdb's TRBD1 call cannot be checked. Germline V lookup: CDR1 SGHDT, CDR2 YYEEEE. The CDR3 loop spans 15 amino acids. The CDR3 sequence: CASSLEGGPTGELFF.

The chain joins TRBV20-1 to TRBJ2-5; no DNA is available, so the TRBD1 call from TCRdb remains unchecked. The V gene's germline CDR1 is DFQATT and CDR2 SNEGSKA (reference sequence). CDR3 length: 16 residues. CDR3 sequence: CSAYPKGGAYYETQYF.

This chain connects TRBV7-2 to TRBJ2-7; TCRdb returns TRBD2, unconfirmable since there is no DNA. Per germline, CDR1 SGHTA and CDR2 FQGNSA. The CDR3 loop spans 14 amino acids. CDR3 amino acids: CASSWASSLSEQYF.

J is TRBJ2-1 and V is TRBV4-3; checking the TCRdb D call of TRBD1 is not possible without DNA. CDR1 LGHNA and CDR2 YSLEER come from the germline V gene. The length of the CDR3 is 13 residues. The CDR3 loop reads CASSHGTGTEQFF.

The chain carries TRBV28 and TRBJ2-2; lacking DNA, the TRBD2 call made by TCRdb goes unchecked. Germline V gives CDR1 MDHEN, CDR2 SYDVKM. This CDR3 has 15 amino acids. The CDR3: CASRIAGANTGELFF.

The genes are TRBV25-1 and TRBJ2-1. The CDR3 sequence is 15 residues long. The V gene's germline CDR1 is MGHDK and CDR2 SYGVNS. The CDR3 spells CASSEYIGSYNEQFF.

The V and J genes are TRBV12-3 or TRBV12-4 and TRBJ2-7; TCRdb's assignment of TRBD1 cannot be checked, as there is no DNA. This CDR3 is built from 12 residues. Here the CDR3 reads CASSLGRGEQYF.

V and J are TRBV12-3 or TRBV12-4 and TRBJ2-1; TCRdb indicates TRBD2, and absent DNA this call remains unverified. The CDR3 length is 12 residues. This chain's CDR3 is CASSSGLDERFF.

V and J are TRBV7-2 and TRBJ2-2; without DNA, the TCRdb call of TRBD1 cannot be checked. This CDR3 comprises 15 residues. Germline CDR1 and CDR2: SGHTA and FQGNSA. The CDR3 loop is CASSWTGGNTGELFF. The whole variable domain, remainder taken from reference TRBV7-2 and TRBJ2-2, is GAGVSQSPSNKVTEKGKDVELRCDPISGHTALYWYRQSLGQGLEFLIYFQGNSAPDKSGLPSDRFSAERTGGSVSTLTIQRTQQEDSAVYLCASSWTGGNTGELFFGEGSRLTVL.

The V and J genes are TRBV7-9 and TRBJ2-7. The CDR3 runs 13 residues. Germline V gene data show CDR1 as SEHNR and CDR2 as FQNEAQ (reference sequence). CDR3 sequence reads: CASSPDGSYEQYF.

CDR3 amino acids: CASSFGDNSPLHF. J is TRBJ1-6 and V is TRBV7-2. Germline loops: CDR1 SGHTA, CDR2 FQGNSA. The CDR3 totals 13 residues.

This sequence joins TRBV9 and TRBJ2-1; TCRdb's D call of TRBD1 is untestable without DNA. This CDR3 spans 17 amino acids. Germline CDR1 reads SGDLS; CDR2 reads YYNGEE. The CDR3 here is CASSDLPPGQVNNEQFF. Supplemented by reference TRBV9 and TRBJ2-1, the full variable domain reads DSGVTQTPKHLITATGQRVTLRCSPRSGDLSVYWYQQSLDQGLQFLIQYYNGEERAKGNILERFSAQQFPDLHSELNLSSLELGDSALYFCASSDLPPGQVNNEQFFGPGTRLTVL.

The chain combines TRBV29-1 with TRBJ2-7; TCRdb calls TRBD1, which cannot be checked without DNA. The CDR3 has 12 residues. In germline, CDR1 is SQVTM, CDR2 ANQGSEA. CDR3 loop: CSVRQSTYEQYF.

The chain has TRBV5-1 and TRBJ2-7. There are 11 residues in the CDR3. Germline lookup yields CDR1 SGHRS and CDR2 YFSETQ. CDR3 amino acids: CASSQSYEQYF.

V and J are TRBV9 and TRBJ2-1; TCRdb picks TRBD2, but there is no DNA to check that call. This CDR3 comprises 13 residues. Germline CDR1 and CDR2: SGDLS and YYNGEE. CDR3 protein: CASSPPRAYEQFF.

The chain employs TRBV7-8 and TRBJ2-7; there is no DNA to check the TCRdb D call of TRBD1. The CDR3 is 13 residues long. CDR1 is SGHVS and CDR2 is FQNEAQ in the germline V gene. CDR3 region: CASSPERGYEQYF.

The chain has TRBV6-2 or TRBV6-3 and TRBJ2-2; TCRdb's D call of TRBD2 is untestable without DNA. The germline gives CDR1 MNHEY, CDR2 SVGEGT. The CDR3 is 18 residues long. The CDR3 region is CASSYRPWEGPNTGELFF.

The chain is built from TRBV12-5 and TRBJ1-5; TCRdb calls TRBD1, which cannot be checked without DNA. The CDR3 contains 13 residues. Germline lookup yields CDR1 LGHNT and CDR2 FRNRAP. CDR3 in amino acids: CASRQQGSQPQHF.

V usage is TRBV11-2 and J usage is TRBJ2-5; TCRdb selects TRBD1, and the lack of DNA leaves this call unchecked. Germline V gene data show CDR1 as SGHAT and CDR2 as FQNNGV. The CDR3 spans 13 residues. The CDR3 region is CASSRQGGETRYF.

This chain connects TRBV28 to TRBJ2-5; TCRdb calls TRBD1, which cannot be checked without DNA. Germline CDR1 MDHEN, CDR2 SYDVKM. The CDR3 covers 15 residues. This CDR3 reads CASSFPPGGVETQYF.

The genes are TRBV12-3 or TRBV12-4 and TRBJ1-2; with no DNA, the TCRdb D assignment of TRBD1 cannot be verified. The CDR3 spans 12 residues. Here the CDR3 reads CASSYPRQDFTF.

The gene calls are TRBV11-2 and TRBJ2-1; TCRdb selects TRBD1, and the lack of DNA leaves this call unchecked. The CDR3 runs 13 residues. In germline, CDR1 is SGHAT, CDR2 FQNNGV. The CDR3 sequence: CASSLVGVNEQFF.

V gene TRBV10-3 combines with J gene TRBJ2-2; TCRdb's D gene call, TRBD1, goes unchecked for lack of DNA. The CDR3 loop spans 16 amino acids. In germline, CDR1 is ENHRY, CDR2 SYGVKD. Here the CDR3 reads CAISESPGQGTGELFF.